The 28 T cell receptor beta chains presented below share a single source sample, sequenced in a study of T cell responses to AZD1222 COVID-19 vaccine listed by TCRdb under 2021. In the paper's terms, the time point label means: baseline before first vaccination. Receptor amplification or capture employed the immunoSEQ multiplex PCR assay. The immuneACCESS repertoire file appears here via TCRdb, limited to in-frame rearrangements. These files lack a portion of the clones; in checked studies, under half of the deficit traces to unresolved V genes, and the cause of the others is not known. The sample table contains about 160,000 clones; only one count was recorded for under 95% of them. The ten largest account for approximately 4% of the sample. This material consisted of peripheral blood, taken on day 0 of AZD1222 vaccination. These receptors were obtained from an adult in good health.

In this sample, this clone turned up once. The chain carries TRBV3-1 (or the pseudogene TRBV3-2) and TRBJ1-1, with TRBD1 matching 8 bases. Trimming at V came to 7 bases and at J to 5 bases, leaving 3 bases not matched to a gene. The CDR3 extends over 12 amino acids. CDR1 and CDR2 (germline): LGHDT, YNNKEL (reference sequence). CDR3 loop: CASTTGGTEAFF. The CDR3 DNA follows: TGTGCCAGCACCACAGGGGGGACTGAAGCTTTCTTT.

The V call is TRBV24-1, the J call TRBJ2-6; D not resolved. The CDR3 runs to 14 residues. From germline, CDR1 is KGHDR and CDR2 SFDVKD. Trimming stripped 7 bases from V and 0 bases from J, with 6 bases between. CDR3 in DNA: TGTGCCACCAGCGGCAGCTCTGGGGCCAACGTCCTGACTTTC. Translating it yields CATSGSSGANVLTF.

This clone was seen only once. V usage is TRBV5-1 and J usage is TRBJ1-4, with D possibly matching TRBD1 (5 bases). In germline, CDR1 is SGHRS, CDR2 YFSETQ. The CDR3 contains 15 residues. The V end was cut by 4 bases, the J end by 0 bases, with 10 bases between. CDR3 sequence: CASSTRGATNEKLFF. Here the CDR3 DNA reads TGCGCCAGCAGCACCCGGGGGGCAACTAATGAAAAACTGTTTTTT.

The CDR3 spells CASSRGNEAFF. CDR3 sequence (DNA): TGTGCCAGCAGTAGAGGTAACGAAGCTTTCTTT. The chain couples TRBV7-8 to TRBJ1-1, with no clear D. The CDR3 spans 11 residues. With 6 bases removed from V and 8 bases from J, the gap between germline ends came to 10 bases. The germline V gene has CDR1 SGHVS and CDR2 FQNEAQ.

This clone showed up just once. This chain joins TRBV6-5 and TRBJ2-2; possibly TRBD2 for D (6 bases). Germline V gene sequence: CDR1 MNHEY, CDR2 SVGAGI. This CDR3 spans 13 amino acids. Trimming shortened V by 6 bases and J by 5 bases, and 10 bases separated the two germline ends. This chain's CDR3 is CASRQGGTGELFF. DNA of the CDR3: TGTGCCAGCAGGCAGGGAGGTACCGGGGAGCTGTTTTTT.

The V call is TRBV21-1, the J call TRBJ1-1. TRBV21-1 is given as a pseudogene. CDR3 length equals 10 residues. This CDR3 reads CASRITEAFF. Here the CDR3 DNA reads TGTGCCAGCAGAATTACCGAAGCTTTCTTT.

The V call is TRBV9, the J call TRBJ2-2; 7 nucleotides agree with TRBD1. The V and J ends lost 0 bases and 5 bases, in that order; junction bases with no gene match: 10. CDR1 is SGDLS and CDR2 is YYNGEE in the germline V gene. The CDR3 runs to 17 residues. CDR3 loop: CASSVGWGTVITGELFF. The CDR3 nucleotides are TGTGCCAGCAGCGTAGGCTGGGGGACAGTTATTACCGGGGAGCTGTTTTTT. Full variable domain (rest looked up from reference TRBV9 and TRBJ2-2): DSGVTQTPKHLITATGQRVTLRCSPRSGDLSVYWYQQSLDQGLQFLIQYYNGEERAKGNILERFSAQQFPDLHSELNLSSLELGDSALYFCASSVGWGTVITGELFFGEGSRLTVL.

The chain joins TRBV27 to TRBJ1-6, with D unclear. V was shortened by 5 bases and J by 7 bases, with 15 bases between the two germline ends. Germline lookup yields CDR1 MNHEY and CDR2 SMNVEV (reference sequence). The CDR3 contains 15 residues. The CDR3 nucleotides are TGTGCCAGCAGTCCTGGGCCCCGGGCGAATTCACCCCTCCACTTT. It codes for CASSPGPRANSPLHF.

The chain joins TRBV6-5 to TRBJ2-5; 10 bases fit TRBD2. The CDR3 has 15 amino acids. The germline V gene encodes CDR1 MNHEY and CDR2 SVGAGI. The V and J ends lost 5 bases and 4 bases, in that order; junction bases with no gene match: 7. The chain's CDR3 is CASSRLAGERETQYF. The CDR3 DNA follows: TGTGCCAGCAGTCGCCTAGCGGGAGAGAGAGAGACCCAGTACTTC.

The rearrangement links TRBV4-3 to TRBJ1-6; the D is unclear. CDR1 and CDR2 (germline): LGHNA, YSLEER. This CDR3 region has 14 residues. Trimming pared 0 bases from V and 7 bases from J, leaving 7 bases between. CDR3 sequence reads: CASSQDGKNSPLHF. In nucleotides, the CDR3 is TGCGCCAGCAGCCAAGATGGGAAAAATTCACCCCTCCACTTT.

The chain carries TRBV10-1 and TRBJ1-1; perhaps TRBD1 as D (5 bases). Trimming left V 4 bases short and J 3 bases short, with 18 bases between. The germline V gene encodes CDR1 WNHNN and CDR2 SYGVQD (reference sequence). This CDR3 is built from 16 residues. The CDR3 DNA reads as TGCGCCAGCAGTGGGACCCGCGAAGGGGCAGACACTGAAGCTTTCTTT. Protein product: CASSGTREGADTEAFF.

This clone has only one observation. This chain uses TRBV7-9 with TRBJ2-7; 11 bases map to TRBD2. Germline V gives CDR1 SEHNR, CDR2 FQNEAQ (reference sequence). The trim removed 5 bases at V and 6 bases at J, leaving 9 bases unmatched. The CDR3 spans 15 residues. CDR3: CASSLKTSGNPEQYF. In DNA form, the CDR3 reads TGTGCCAGCAGCCTCAAGACTAGCGGGAACCCCGAGCAGTACTTC.

The chain combines TRBV5-1 with TRBJ2-7; the match to TRBD2 covers 8 bases. V trimming: 1 base; J trimming: 2 bases; junction bases outside the gene matches: 5. Per the germline V gene, CDR1 is SGHRS and CDR2 is YFSETQ. This CDR3 is built from 15 residues. CDR3 sequence reads: CASSLFGGAAYEQYF. In DNA, the CDR3 is TGCGCCAGCAGCTTGTTCGGGGGGGCAGCCTACGAGCAGTACTTC.

V is TRBV7-3 and J is TRBJ2-7, with D perhaps matching TRBD1 (6 bases). This CDR3 is 17 amino acids long. Trimming removed 4 bases at V and 2 bases at J, with 21 bases between. Germline CDR1 is SGHTA and CDR2 is FQGTGA. DNA of the CDR3: TGTGCCAGCAGCTCAACCCGGTACCAGGGGATAACCTACGAGCAGTACTTC. Translation gives CASSSTRYQGITYEQYF.

The chain combines TRBV27 with TRBJ2-5; TRBD2 matches at 7 bases. The V gene end was trimmed by 8 bases and the J gene end by 5 bases; junction bases not matched to a gene: 5. Looked up from germline, CDR1 is MNHEY and CDR2 is SMNVEV (reference sequence). The CDR3 has 12 residues. For the CDR3, the DNA is TGTGCCAGCGGGAGGGTGTTGGAGACCCAGTACTTC. Amino acid sequence: CASGRVLETQYF.

Written as DNA, the CDR3 is TGTGCCAGCAGCCCGCTGGGAGCCGCTTACACCGGGGAGCTGTTTTTT. Its protein product is CASSPLGAAYTGELFF. The V call is TRBV5-6, the J call TRBJ2-2, with a tentative D call TRBD2 (5 bases). The CDR3 has 16 residues. V shed 4 bases and J shed 3 bases, with 16 bases lying between them. The germline V gene has CDR1 SGHDT and CDR2 YYEEEE.

This chain uses TRBV14 with TRBJ1-4; 11 positions agree with TRBD1. Germline loops: CDR1 SGHDN, CDR2 FVKESK. After removal of 2 bases from V and 8 bases from J, the junction contained 7 bases not matched to a gene. The length of the CDR3 is 16 residues. CDR3 bases: TGTGCCAGCAGCCAATTGGTGGACAGGGGGCGAGAAAAACTGTTTTTT. This translates into CASSQLVDRGREKLFF.

The table lists this clone with a count of one. The rearrangement uses TRBV6-5 and TRBJ2-7; D may be TRBD2 (7 bases). The CDR3 length is 14 residues. With 5 bases removed from V and 2 bases from J, the gap between germline ends came to 13 bases. Germline V lookup: CDR1 MNHEY, CDR2 SVGAGI. The CDR3 region has the DNA TGTGCCAGCAGTACAGGGAGGGCGGCCTACGAGCAGTACTTC. This encodes CASSTGRAAYEQYF.

The chain employs TRBV6-5 and TRBJ1-1, with TRBD1 as a possible D gene (6 bases). Germline loops: CDR1 MNHEY, CDR2 SVGAGI. Trimming removed 2 bases at V and 8 bases at J, with 12 bases between. The CDR3 consists of 13 residues. CDR3 sequence (DNA): TGTGCCAGCAGTTACCTGGGGGGGGCGGAAGCTTTCTTT. Its protein is CASSYLGGAEAFF.

The table lists this clone with a count of one. J is TRBJ2-4 and V is TRBV7-9; 10 bases align to TRBD2. This CDR3 comprises 15 residues. Germline loops: CDR1 SEHNR, CDR2 FQNEAQ (reference sequence). V shed 5 bases and J 7 bases; nucleotides not matched to a gene: 8. The DNA for the CDR3 is TGTGCCAGCAGCCCCTTGACTAGCGGGCGGAACATTCAGTACTTC. Encoded protein: CASSPLTSGRNIQYF.

The chain combines TRBV4-1 with TRBJ2-7; no firm D call. V was trimmed by 1 base and J by 2 bases, leaving 9 bases between them. This CDR3 region has 14 residues. The germline V gene has CDR1 MGHRA and CDR2 YSYEKL. The CDR3 spells CASSQADKTYEQYF. The DNA of the CDR3 is TGCGCCAGCAGCCAAGCAGATAAAACCTACGAGCAGTACTTC.

This chain uses TRBV6-5 with TRBJ1-6, with 12 nucleotides matching TRBD1. In germline, CDR1 is MNHEY, CDR2 SVGAGI. V was pared by 8 bases and J by 7 bases, with 6 bases of the junction left unmatched. CDR3 size: 15 residues. The CDR3 region is CASQGQGARNSPLHF. CDR3 coding DNA: TGTGCCAGCCAGGGACAGGGGGCGCGAAATTCACCCCTCCACTTT.

The gene calls are TRBV28 and TRBJ2-1, with 16 bases aligning to TRBD2. The CDR3 loop spans 15 amino acids. CDR1 is MDHEN, CDR2 SYDVKM, per germline. J gave up 9 bases and V 11 bases, and 10 bases lay outside the gene matches. CDR3 in amino acids: CASAGTSGRAGEQFF. In DNA, the CDR3 is TGTGCCTCGGCAGGGACTAGCGGGAGGGCCGGTGAGCAGTTCTTC.

This chain joins TRBV7-9 and TRBJ2-1; TRBD2 matches at 12 bases. The CDR3 sequence is 16 residues long. CDR1 is SEHNR and CDR2 is FQNEAQ in the germline V gene (reference sequence). V gave up 5 bases and J gave up 7 bases; unmatched junction bases: 9. CDR3 sequence: CASSRPLAGGWNEQFF. The CDR3 DNA reads TGTGCCAGCAGCCGGCCTCTAGCGGGAGGGTGGAATGAGCAGTTCTTC.

The chain combines TRBV12-3 or TRBV12-4 with TRBJ1-4; D not resolved. The CDR3 is 12 residues long. The V and J ends lost 5 bases and 5 bases respectively, with 6 bases between them. CDR3 DNA: TGTGCCAGCAGTCTACAGAATGAAAAACTGTTTTTT. Translating it yields CASSLQNEKLFF.

In the case of this clone: At one end the junction does not follow the germline gene, possibly because of a read error. The chain carries TRBV4-1 and TRBJ2-5; D remains ambiguous. The CDR3 runs to 13 residues. The V gene's germline CDR1 is MGHRA and CDR2 YSYEKL. CDR3 bases: TGCGCCAGCAGCCAAGTAACACAAGCGACCCAGTACTTC. This translates into CASSQVTQATQYF.

The chain links TRBV2 to TRBJ2-7, with 7 bases that match TRBD1. The V gene's germline CDR1 is SNHLY and CDR2 FYNNEI. The CDR3 covers 13 residues. V lost 9 bases to trimming and J lost 6 bases; unmatched junction nucleotides: 11. The CDR3 here is CASGTAFSPEQYF. The DNA of the CDR3 is TGTGCCAGTGGGACAGCCTTCTCTCCCGAGCAGTACTTC.

The V call is TRBV5-8, the J call TRBJ2-5; D perhaps matches TRBD2 (5 bases). Germline loops: CDR1 SGHTS, CDR2 YDEGEE. This CDR3 spans 13 amino acids. Between the trimmed V and J ends, which lost 1 base and 3 bases, there was a span of 7 bases. The CDR3 protein is CASSLTGKETQYF. The CDR3 bases are TGTGCCAGCAGCTTGACCGGGAAAGAGACCCAGTACTTC.